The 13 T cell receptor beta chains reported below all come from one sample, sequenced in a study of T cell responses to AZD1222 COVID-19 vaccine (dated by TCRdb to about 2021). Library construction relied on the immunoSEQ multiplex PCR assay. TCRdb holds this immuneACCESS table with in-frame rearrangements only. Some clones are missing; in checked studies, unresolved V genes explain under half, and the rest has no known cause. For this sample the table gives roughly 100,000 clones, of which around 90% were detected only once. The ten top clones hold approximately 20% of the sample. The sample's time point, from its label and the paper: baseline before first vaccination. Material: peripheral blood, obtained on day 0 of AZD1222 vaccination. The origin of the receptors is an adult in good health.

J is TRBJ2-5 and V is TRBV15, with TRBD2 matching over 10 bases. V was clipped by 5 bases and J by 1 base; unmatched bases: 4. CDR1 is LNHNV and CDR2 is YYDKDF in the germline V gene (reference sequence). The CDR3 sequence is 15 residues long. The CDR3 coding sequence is TGTGCCACCAGCGTGAGCGGGGGGGCCCAAGAGACCCAGTACTTC. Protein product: CATSVSGGAQETQYF.

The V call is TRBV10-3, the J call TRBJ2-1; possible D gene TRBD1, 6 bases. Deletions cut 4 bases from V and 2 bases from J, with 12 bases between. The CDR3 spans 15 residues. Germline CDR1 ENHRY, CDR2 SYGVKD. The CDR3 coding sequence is TGTGCCATCAGTGGGACAGAAAGTGCCTACAATGAGCAGTTCTTC. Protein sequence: CAISGTESAYNEQFF.

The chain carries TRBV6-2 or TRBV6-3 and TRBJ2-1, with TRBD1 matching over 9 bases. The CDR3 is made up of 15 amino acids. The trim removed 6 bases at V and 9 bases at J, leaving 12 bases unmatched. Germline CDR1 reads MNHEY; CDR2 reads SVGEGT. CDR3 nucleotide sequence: TGTGCCAGCAGCAAACCGGGACAGGGAAGGGGTGAGCAGTTCTTC. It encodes CASSKPGQGRGEQFF.

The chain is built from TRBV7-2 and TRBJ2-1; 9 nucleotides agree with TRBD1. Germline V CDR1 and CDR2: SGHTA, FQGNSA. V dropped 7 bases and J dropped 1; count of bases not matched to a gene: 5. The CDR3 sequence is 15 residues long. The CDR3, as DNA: TGTGCCAGCACCGGACAGGGGACTTCCTACAATGAGCAGTTCTTC. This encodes CASTGQGTSYNEQFF.

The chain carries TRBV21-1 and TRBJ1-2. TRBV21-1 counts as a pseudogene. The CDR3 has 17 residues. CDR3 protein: CASSKVMKWARLYGYTF. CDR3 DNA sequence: TGTGCCAGCAGCAAAGTGATGAAGTGGGCTAGGTTATATGGCTACACCTTC.

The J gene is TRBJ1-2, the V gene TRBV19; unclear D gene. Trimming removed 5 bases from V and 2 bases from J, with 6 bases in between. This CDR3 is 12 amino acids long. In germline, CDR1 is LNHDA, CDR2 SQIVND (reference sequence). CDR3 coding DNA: TGTGCCAGTAGTGGGGAGAACTATGGCTACACCTTC. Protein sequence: CASSGENYGYTF.

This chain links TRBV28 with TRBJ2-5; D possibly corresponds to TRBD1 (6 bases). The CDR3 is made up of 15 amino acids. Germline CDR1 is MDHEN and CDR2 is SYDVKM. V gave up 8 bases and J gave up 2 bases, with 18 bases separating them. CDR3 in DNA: TGTGCCAGCTCTCCGAGGACAGTCATACAAGAGACCCAGTACTTC. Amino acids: CASSPRTVIQETQYF. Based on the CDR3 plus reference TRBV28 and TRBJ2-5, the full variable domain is DVKVTQSSRYLVKRTGEKVFLECVQDMDHENMFWYRQDPGLGLRLIYFSYDVKMKEKGDIPEGYSVSREKKERFSLILESASTNQTSMYLCASSPRTVIQETQYFGPGTRLLVL.

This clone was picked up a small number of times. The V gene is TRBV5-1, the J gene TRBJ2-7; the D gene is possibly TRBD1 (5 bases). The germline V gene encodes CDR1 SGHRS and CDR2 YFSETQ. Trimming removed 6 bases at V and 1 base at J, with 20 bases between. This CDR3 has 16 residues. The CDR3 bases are TGCGCCAGCACATCAACAGGCGAGCTACTTTCCTACGAGCAGTACTTC. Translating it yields CASTSTGELLSYEQYF.

CDR3 DNA sequence: TGTGCCAGCTCAGCTTCGGAGGGGGGAAACTATGGCTACACCTTC. It translates to CASSASEGGNYGYTF. The chain links TRBV18 to TRBJ1-2; D is perhaps TRBD1 (6 bases). CDR1 KGHSH and CDR2 LQKENI come from the germline V gene. This CDR3 is 15 amino acids long. Trimming took 5 bases from V and 2 from J, leaving 15 bases between them.

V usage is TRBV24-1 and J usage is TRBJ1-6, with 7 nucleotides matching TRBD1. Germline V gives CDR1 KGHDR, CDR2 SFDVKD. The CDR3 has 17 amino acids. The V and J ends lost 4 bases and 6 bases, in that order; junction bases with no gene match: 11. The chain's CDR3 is CATSDPGTERTNSPLHF. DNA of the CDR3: TGTGCCACCAGTGACCCTGGGACAGAAAGAACTAATTCACCCCTCCACTTT.

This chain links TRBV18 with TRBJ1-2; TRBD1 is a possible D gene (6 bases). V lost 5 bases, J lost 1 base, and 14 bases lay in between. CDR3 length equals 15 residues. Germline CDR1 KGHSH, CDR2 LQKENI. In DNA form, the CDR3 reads TGTGCCAGCTCATCTAACCCGGACAGTAACTATGGCTACACCTTC. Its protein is CASSSNPDSNYGYTF. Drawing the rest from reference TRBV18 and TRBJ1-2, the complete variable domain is NAGVMQNPRHLVRRRGQEARLRCSPMKGHSHVYWYRQLPEEGLKFMVYLQKENIIDESGMPKERFSAEFPKEGPSILRIQQVVRGDSAAYFCASSSNPDSNYGYTFGSGTRLTVV.

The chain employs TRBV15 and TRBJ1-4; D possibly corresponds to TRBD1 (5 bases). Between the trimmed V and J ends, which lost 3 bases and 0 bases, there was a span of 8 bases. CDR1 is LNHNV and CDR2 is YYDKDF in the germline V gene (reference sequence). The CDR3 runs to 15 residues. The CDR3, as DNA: TGTGCCACCAGCAGTGGGGCAGCAACTAATGAAAAACTGTTTTTT. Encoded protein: CATSSGAATNEKLFF.

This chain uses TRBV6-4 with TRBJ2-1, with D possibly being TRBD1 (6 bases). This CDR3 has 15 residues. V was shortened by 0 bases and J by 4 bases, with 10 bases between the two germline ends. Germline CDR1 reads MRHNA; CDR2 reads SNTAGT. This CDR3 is CASSDSGGDYNEQFF. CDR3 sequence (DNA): TGTGCCAGCAGTGACTCAGGGGGAGATTACAATGAGCAGTTCTTC.